One sample yielded the 23 T cell receptor beta chains listed below, sequenced in a study of T cell clonotyping in hematopoietic cell transplantation. Sample time point: recipient sample about 28 days before transplant, after cytoreduction. The assay was immunoSEQ multiplex PCR, and TCRdb's table has in-frame clones only and misses some. The profile shows over 25,000 clones, approximately 82% of them singletons. Here the sequenced sample was peripheral blood mononuclear cells, taken before stem cell transplant. The receptors come from a woman in her sixties or seventies with acute myeloid leukemia. Some clones in this sample may be carry-over from other donors' samples.

This clone was seen a few times. The chain employs TRBV5-4 and TRBJ1-2; TRBD1 matches at 8 bases. The trim removed 4 bases at V and 9 bases at J, leaving 8 bases unmatched. The V gene's germline CDR1 is SGHNT and CDR2 YYREEE (reference sequence). The CDR3 consists of 13 residues. CDR3 in amino acids: CASSPDRDVRYTF. CDR3 sequence (DNA): TGTGCCAGCAGCCCGGACAGGGATGTTCGCTACACCTTC.

The chain recombines TRBV7-2 with TRBJ2-5; no clear D gene. Trimming shortened V by 0 bases and J by 7 bases, and 9 bases separated the two germline ends. The CDR3 has 13 amino acids. Germline values: CDR1 SGHTA, CDR2 FQGNSA. Here the CDR3 DNA reads TGTGCCAGCAGCTTAGCCGAGTACGGGACCCAGTACTTC. This gives the protein CASSLAEYGTQYF.

This sequence joins TRBV29-1 and TRBJ2-1, with 11 bases that match TRBD2. Germline CDR1 reads SQVTM; CDR2 reads ANQGSEA. The length of the CDR3 is 13 residues. Trimming took 7 bases from V and 5 from J; bases not matched to a gene: 4. DNA for the CDR3: TGCAGCGGGTCTAGCGGGGGGAACAATGAGCAGTTCTTC. This sequence encodes CSGSSGGNNEQFF.

With regard to this clone: Other nucleotide sequences from this sample produce the same CDR3. This rearrangement joins TRBV9 to TRBJ2-5; D is possibly TRBD1 (6 bases). The length of the CDR3 is 13 residues. The germline CDR1 and CDR2 sequences are SGDLS and YYNGEE. The V and J ends lost 0 bases and 5 bases respectively, with 8 bases between them. CDR3 sequence (DNA): TGTGCCAGCAGCGTAGCCAGGGGTGAGACCCAGTACTTC. Its translation: CASSVARGETQYF. Based on the CDR3 plus reference TRBV9 and TRBJ2-5, the full variable domain is DSGVTQTPKHLITATGQRVTLRCSPRSGDLSVYWYQQSLDQGLQFLIQYYNGEERAKGNILERFSAQQFPDLHSELNLSSLELGDSALYFCASSVARGETQYFGPGTRLLVL.

This chain connects TRBV15 to TRBJ2-3; D possibly uses TRBD1 or TRBD2 (6 bases each). The CDR3 runs 15 residues. Trimming removed 0 bases from V and 4 bases from J, with 11 bases in between. Germline CDR1 is LNHNV and CDR2 is YYDKDF (reference sequence). The CDR3 region is CATSREQGGADTQYF. The CDR3 bases are TGTGCCACCAGCAGAGAACAGGGAGGCGCAGATACGCAGTATTTT.

This clone has only one observation. The V gene is TRBV10-3, the J gene TRBJ1-5, with D perhaps TRBD1 (5 bases). The CDR3 sequence is 13 residues long. V lost 8 bases and J lost 2, with 10 bases in between. CDR1 is ENHRY and CDR2 is SYGVKD in the germline V gene. CDR3 nucleotides: TGTGCCATCTCCGACAGCGGCAATCAGCCCCAGCATTTT. The encoded protein is CAISDSGNQPQHF.

The chain joins TRBV2 to TRBJ1-1; the D is unclear. CDR3 size: 14 residues. Germline CDR1 SNHLY, CDR2 FYNNEI. V gave up 4 bases and J gave up 0 bases, with 9 bases separating them. The CDR3 here is CASSGAGMNTEAFF. For the CDR3, the DNA is TGTGCCAGCAGTGGGGCAGGTATGAACACTGAAGCTTTCTTT.

This chain links TRBV9 with TRBJ2-7; D gene uncertain. Germline assignment: CDR1 SGDLS and CDR2 YYNGEE. V was shortened by 2 bases and J by 7 bases, with 13 bases between the two germline ends. The length of the CDR3 is 13 residues. The CDR3 bases are TGTGCCAGCAGCGTCCTCACGGCCGGGGAGCAGTACTTC. Its protein product is CASSVLTAGEQYF. Full variable domain (missing parts from reference TRBV9 and TRBJ2-7): DSGVTQTPKHLITATGQRVTLRCSPRSGDLSVYWYQQSLDQGLQFLIQYYNGEERAKGNILERFSAQQFPDLHSELNLSSLELGDSALYFCASSVLTAGEQYFGPGTRLTVT.

The chain uses TRBV6-6 and TRBJ1-1; no clear D. CDR1 and CDR2 (germline): MNHNY, SVGAGI (reference sequence). The CDR3 sequence is 12 residues long. Trimming shortened V by 7 bases and J by 8 bases, and 14 bases separated the two germline ends. This CDR3 is CASTDTPGEAFF. CDR3 nucleotide sequence: TGTGCCAGCACGGATACCCCCGGGGAAGCTTTCTTT.

V usage is TRBV7-8 and J usage is TRBJ1-4; possible D gene TRBD1, 5 bases. The length of the CDR3 is 14 residues. V shed 7 bases and J shed 4 bases, with 13 bases lying between them. Germline V gene sequence: CDR1 SGHVS, CDR2 FQNEAQ. The CDR3 DNA follows: TGTGCCAGCACCCTGCGGGACCTTAATGAAAAACTGTTTTTT. Its translation is CASTLRDLNEKLFF.

This clone has a single count. The CDR3 bases are TGCGCCAGCAGCGCCGGGACAGGGTTATATGGCTACACCTTC. It translates to CASSAGTGLYGYTF. V usage is TRBV4-3 and J usage is TRBJ1-2, with 9 positions matching TRBD1. V lost 5 bases and J lost 5; bases outside the gene matches: 6. From germline, CDR1 is LGHNA and CDR2 YSLEER. This CDR3 is 14 amino acids long.

This chain joins TRBV5-1 and TRBJ2-3, with D tentatively TRBD2 (5 bases). The CDR3 is made up of 15 amino acids. The V end was cut by 5 bases, the J end by 2 bases, with 15 bases between. CDR1 is SGHRS and CDR2 is YFSETQ in the germline V gene. CDR3 region: CASSSGVATTDTQYF. The CDR3 DNA is TGCGCCAGCAGTTCCGGGGTAGCGACCACAGATACGCAGTATTTT.

The rearrangement links TRBV19 to TRBJ2-7, with 7 nucleotides matching TRBD1. This CDR3 region has 16 residues. The germline V gene has CDR1 LNHDA and CDR2 SQIVND (reference sequence). Germline trimming cut 4 bases from V and 5 bases from J; bases unmatched to any gene: 14. The CDR3 nucleotides are TGTGCCAGTAGTAAATCCACCCGACAGGGTGAAAACGAGCAGTACTTC. Its protein product is CASSKSTRQGENEQYF.

The genes are TRBV15 and TRBJ1-6; perhaps TRBD1 as D (5 bases). Per germline, CDR1 LNHNV and CDR2 YYDKDF (reference sequence). The CDR3 has 16 amino acids. The germline V and J ends were trimmed by 4 bases and 8 bases, with 18 bases remaining between them. CDR3 region: CATSNRRTLVYSPLHF. The CDR3 region has the DNA TGTGCCACCAGCAATCGACGGACATTGGTTTATTCACCCCTCCACTTT.

V and J are TRBV5-4 and TRBJ2-1; D unresolved. V gave up 0 bases and J gave up 0 bases, with 10 bases separating them. Germline lookup yields CDR1 SGHNT and CDR2 YYREEE (reference sequence). This CDR3 spans 16 amino acids. The CDR3 nucleotides are TGTGCCAGCAGCTTGGGCGGCTCCAGCTCCTACAATGAGCAGTTCTTC. Amino acids: CASSLGGSSSYNEQFF.

The rearrangement joins TRBV4-3 to TRBJ2-3; 8 bases are shared with TRBD1. CDR1 is LGHNA, CDR2 YSLEER, per germline. Trimming removed 0 bases from V and 12 bases from J; junction bases left unmatched: 5. This CDR3 is 13 amino acids long. CDR3 residues: CASSQDTGQGQYF. For the CDR3, the DNA is TGCGCCAGCAGCCAAGATACAGGACAGGGCCAGTATTTT.

This clone was detected only once. CDR3 amino acids: CASSLQGNEKLFF. CDR3 DNA sequence: TGTGCCAGCAGCTTGCAGGGAAATGAAAAACTGTTTTTT. The chain couples TRBV5-4 to TRBJ1-4; tentatively, D is TRBD1 (5 bases). This CDR3 comprises 13 residues. CDR1 is SGHNT and CDR2 is YYREEE in the germline V gene (reference sequence). V shed 1 base and J shed 5 bases, with 6 bases lying between them.

This clone was observed a handful of times. The rearrangement links TRBV29-1 to TRBJ2-4; no reliable D call. V was trimmed by 4 bases and J by 0 bases, leaving 7 bases between them. CDR1 is SQVTM, CDR2 ANQGSEA, per germline. The CDR3 runs 13 residues. The CDR3 sequence: CSVVTIAKNIQYF. DNA of the CDR3: TGCAGCGTTGTGACAATAGCCAAAAACATTCAGTACTTC.

V and J are TRBV27 and TRBJ2-3; TRBD1 is a possible D gene (6 bases). Germline CDR1 MNHEY, CDR2 SMNVEV (reference sequence). The CDR3 runs to 14 residues. V dropped 3 bases and J dropped 2 bases, with 9 bases sitting between them. In nucleotides, the CDR3 is TGTGCCAGCAGTTTTGGGGACAACACAGATACGCAGTATTTT. It is translated as CASSFGDNTDTQYF.

CDR3: CASSIRGPGTEAFF. Here the CDR3 DNA reads TGTGCCAGTAGTATCAGGGGGCCGGGCACTGAAGCTTTCTTT. The chain carries TRBV19 and TRBJ1-1; 8 bases map to TRBD1. Germline CDR1 and CDR2: LNHDA and SQIVND (reference sequence). V lost 3 bases to trimming and J lost 4 bases; unmatched junction nucleotides: 4. The CDR3 is made up of 14 amino acids.

The chain recombines TRBV9 with TRBJ1-2, with D perhaps TRBD1 (6 bases). CDR1 and CDR2 (germline): SGDLS, YYNGEE. V lost 4 bases and J 2 bases, leaving 21 bases between the germline ends. The CDR3 has 17 amino acids. The CDR3 nucleotides read TGTGCCAGCAGCCCACCGACAGGAACGGGGTTGAACTATGGCTACACCTTC. Encoded protein: CASSPPTGTGLNYGYTF.

The chain is built from TRBV5-6 and TRBJ1-4; D gene ambiguous. V was pared by 4 bases and J by 0 bases, with 7 bases between. Germline lookup yields CDR1 SGHDT and CDR2 YYEEEE. The CDR3 covers 14 residues. The CDR3 protein is CASSARATNEKLFF. CDR3 bases: TGTGCCAGCAGCGCCCGAGCAACTAATGAAAAACTGTTTTTT.

This chain links TRBV7-2 with TRBJ2-7, with D hard to call. V lost 5 bases, J lost 6 bases, and 11 bases lay in between. The CDR3 runs to 12 residues. From germline, CDR1 is SGHTA and CDR2 FQGNSA. The CDR3 sequence is CASSLQVPEQYF. CDR3 coding DNA: TGTGCCAGCAGCCTTCAAGTCCCCGAGCAGTACTTC.